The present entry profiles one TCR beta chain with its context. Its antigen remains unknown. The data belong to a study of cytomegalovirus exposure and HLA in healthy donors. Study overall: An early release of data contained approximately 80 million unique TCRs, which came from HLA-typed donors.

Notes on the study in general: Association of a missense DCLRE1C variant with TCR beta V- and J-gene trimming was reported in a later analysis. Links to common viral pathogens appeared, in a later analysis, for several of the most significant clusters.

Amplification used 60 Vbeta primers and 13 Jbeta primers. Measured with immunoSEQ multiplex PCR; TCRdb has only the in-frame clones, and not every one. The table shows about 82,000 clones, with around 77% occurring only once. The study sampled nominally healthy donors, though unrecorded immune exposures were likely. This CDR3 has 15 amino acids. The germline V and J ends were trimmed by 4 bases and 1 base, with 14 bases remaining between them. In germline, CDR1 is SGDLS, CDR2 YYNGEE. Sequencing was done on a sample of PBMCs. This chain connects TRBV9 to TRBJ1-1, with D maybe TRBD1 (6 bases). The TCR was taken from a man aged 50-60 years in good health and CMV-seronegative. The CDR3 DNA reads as TGTGCCAGCAGCCTCTGGACAGACCCGAACACTGAAGCTTTCTTT. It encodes CASSLWTDPNTEAFF.